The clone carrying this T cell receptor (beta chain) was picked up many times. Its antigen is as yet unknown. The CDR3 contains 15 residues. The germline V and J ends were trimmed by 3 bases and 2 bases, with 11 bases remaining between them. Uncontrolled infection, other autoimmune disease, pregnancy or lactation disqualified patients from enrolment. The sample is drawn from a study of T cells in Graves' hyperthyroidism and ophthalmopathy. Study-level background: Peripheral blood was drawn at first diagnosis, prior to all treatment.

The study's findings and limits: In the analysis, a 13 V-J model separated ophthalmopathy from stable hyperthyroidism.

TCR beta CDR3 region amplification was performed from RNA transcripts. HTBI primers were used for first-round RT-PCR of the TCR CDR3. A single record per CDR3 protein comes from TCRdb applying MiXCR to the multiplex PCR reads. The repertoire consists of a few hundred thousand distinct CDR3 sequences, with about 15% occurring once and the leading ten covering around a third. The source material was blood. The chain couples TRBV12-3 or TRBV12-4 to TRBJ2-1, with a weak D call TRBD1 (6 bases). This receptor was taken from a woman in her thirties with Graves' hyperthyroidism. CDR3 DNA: TGTGCCAGCAGTTTCGGACAGATCCCCTACAATGAGCAGTTCTTC. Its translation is CASSFGQIPYNEQFF.